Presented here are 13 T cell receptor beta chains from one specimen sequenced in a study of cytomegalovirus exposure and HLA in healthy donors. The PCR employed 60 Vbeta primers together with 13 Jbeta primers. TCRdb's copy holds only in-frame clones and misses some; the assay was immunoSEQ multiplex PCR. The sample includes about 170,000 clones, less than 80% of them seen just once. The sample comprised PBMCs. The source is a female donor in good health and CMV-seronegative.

Here the CDR3 reads CASSLAGGPSPEQFF. The CDR3 DNA reads as TGTGCCAGCTCTCTAGCGGGAGGGCCCTCCCCCGAGCAGTTCTTC. This rearrangement joins TRBV18 to TRBJ2-1; 12 nucleotides match TRBD2. The J segment lost 10 bases and the V segment lost 6 bases, leaving 10 bases of the junction unmatched. Germline V gene lookup returns CDR1 KGHSH and CDR2 LQKENI. This CDR3 comprises 15 residues.

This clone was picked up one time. The CDR3 nucleotides are TGTGCTAGTGCCTTTACTGGGACTCTCCTCCCCGGGGAGCTGTTTTTT. It translates to CASAFTGTLLPGELFF. V and J are TRBV12-5 and TRBJ2-2; D may be TRBD2 (6 bases). The germline gives CDR1 LGHNT, CDR2 FRNRAP. This CDR3 comprises 16 residues. With 7 bases removed from V and 6 bases from J, the gap between germline ends came to 21 bases. Combining the CDR3 with reference TRBV12-5 and TRBJ2-2 gives the whole variable domain DARVTQTPRHKVTEMGQEVTMRCQPILGHNTVFWYRQTMMQGLELLAYFRNRAPLDDSGMPKDRFSAEMPDATLATLKIQPSEPRDSAVYFCASAFTGTLLPGELFFGEGSRLTVL.

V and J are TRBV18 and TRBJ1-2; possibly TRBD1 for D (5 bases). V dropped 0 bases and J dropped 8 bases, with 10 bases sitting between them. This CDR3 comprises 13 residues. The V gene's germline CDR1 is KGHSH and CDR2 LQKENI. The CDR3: CASSPPEGYGYTF. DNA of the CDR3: TGTGCCAGCTCACCACCGGAGGGGTACGGCTACACCTTC.

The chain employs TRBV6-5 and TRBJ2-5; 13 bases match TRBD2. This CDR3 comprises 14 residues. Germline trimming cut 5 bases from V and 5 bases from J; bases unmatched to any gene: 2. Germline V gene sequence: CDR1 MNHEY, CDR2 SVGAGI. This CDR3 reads CASSQTSGRETQYF. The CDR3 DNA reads TGTGCCAGCAGTCAGACTAGCGGGAGGGAGACCCAGTACTTC.

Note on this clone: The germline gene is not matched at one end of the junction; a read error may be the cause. CDR3 sequence reads: CASSLGAGANGLTF. Written as DNA, the CDR3 is TGTGCCAGCAGCTTGGGTGCTGGGGCCAACGGCCTGACTTTC. V and J are TRBV7-9 and TRBJ2-6; D is perhaps TRBD1 (5 bases). Germline values: CDR1 SEHNR, CDR2 FQNEAQ (reference sequence). The CDR3 spans 14 residues.

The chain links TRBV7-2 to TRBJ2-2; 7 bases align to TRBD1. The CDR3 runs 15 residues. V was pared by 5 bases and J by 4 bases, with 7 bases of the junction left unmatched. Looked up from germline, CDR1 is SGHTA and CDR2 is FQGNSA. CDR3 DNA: TGTGCCAGCAGCCTCCGGGCAGGGGGCACCGGGGAGCTGTTTTTT. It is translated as CASSLRAGGTGELFF.

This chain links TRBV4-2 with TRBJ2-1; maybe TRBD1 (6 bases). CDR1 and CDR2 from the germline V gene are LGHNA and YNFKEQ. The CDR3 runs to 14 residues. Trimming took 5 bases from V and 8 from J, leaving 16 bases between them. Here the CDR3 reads CASSASEQGDEQFF. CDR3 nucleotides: TGTGCCAGCAGCGCAAGCGAACAGGGTGATGAGCAGTTCTTC.

CDR3 sequence reads: CASSSQDRELYGYTF. CDR3 in DNA: TGTGCCAGCAGCTCTCAGGACAGGGAGCTTTACGGCTACACCTTC. V usage is TRBV27 and J usage is TRBJ1-2; the match to TRBD1 covers 8 bases. Trimming removed 6 bases from V and 8 bases from J; junction bases left unmatched: 14. The CDR3 has 15 residues. Looked up from germline, CDR1 is MNHEY and CDR2 is SMNVEV (reference sequence).

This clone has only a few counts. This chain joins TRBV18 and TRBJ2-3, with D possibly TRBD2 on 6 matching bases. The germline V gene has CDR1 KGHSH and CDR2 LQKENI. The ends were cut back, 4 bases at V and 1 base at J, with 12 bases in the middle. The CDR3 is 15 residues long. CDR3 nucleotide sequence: TGTGCCAGCTCACTACTCTGGGAGGGCACAGATACGCAGTATTTT. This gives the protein CASSLLWEGTDTQYF.

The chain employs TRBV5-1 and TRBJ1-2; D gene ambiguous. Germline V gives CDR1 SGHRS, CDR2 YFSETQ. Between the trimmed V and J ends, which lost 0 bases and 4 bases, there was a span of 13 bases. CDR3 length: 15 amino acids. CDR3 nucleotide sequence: TGCGCCAGCAGCTTGGCCATGGAGGCCGTCTATGGCTACACCTTC. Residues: CASSLAMEAVYGYTF. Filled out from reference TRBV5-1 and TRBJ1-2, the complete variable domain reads KAGVTQTPRYLIKTRGQQVTLSCSPISGHRSVSWYQQTPGQGLQFLFEYFSETQRNKGNFPGRFSGRQFSNSRSEMNVSTLELGDSALYLCASSLAMEAVYGYTFGSGTRLTVV.

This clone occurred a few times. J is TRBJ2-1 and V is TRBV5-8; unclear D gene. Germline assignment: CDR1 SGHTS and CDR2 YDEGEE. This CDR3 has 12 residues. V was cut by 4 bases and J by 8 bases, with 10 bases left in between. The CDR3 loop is CASSLTSDEQFF. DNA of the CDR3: TGTGCCAGCAGCCTTACAAGTGATGAGCAGTTCTTC.

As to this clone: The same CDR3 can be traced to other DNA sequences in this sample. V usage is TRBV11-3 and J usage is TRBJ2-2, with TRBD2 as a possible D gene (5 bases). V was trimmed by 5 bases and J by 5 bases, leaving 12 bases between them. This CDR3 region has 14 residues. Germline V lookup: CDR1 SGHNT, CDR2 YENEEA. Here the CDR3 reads CASSPSRGTGELFF. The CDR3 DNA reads TGTGCCAGCAGCCCTAGCCGGGGAACCGGGGAGCTGTTTTTT.

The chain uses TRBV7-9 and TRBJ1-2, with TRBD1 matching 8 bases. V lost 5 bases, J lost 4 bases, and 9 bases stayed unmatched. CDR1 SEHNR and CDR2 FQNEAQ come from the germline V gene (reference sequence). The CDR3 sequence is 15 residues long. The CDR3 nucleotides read TGTGCCAGCAGCCCAAGGACAGGGATCCCCTATGGCTACACCTTC. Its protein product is CASSPRTGIPYGYTF.